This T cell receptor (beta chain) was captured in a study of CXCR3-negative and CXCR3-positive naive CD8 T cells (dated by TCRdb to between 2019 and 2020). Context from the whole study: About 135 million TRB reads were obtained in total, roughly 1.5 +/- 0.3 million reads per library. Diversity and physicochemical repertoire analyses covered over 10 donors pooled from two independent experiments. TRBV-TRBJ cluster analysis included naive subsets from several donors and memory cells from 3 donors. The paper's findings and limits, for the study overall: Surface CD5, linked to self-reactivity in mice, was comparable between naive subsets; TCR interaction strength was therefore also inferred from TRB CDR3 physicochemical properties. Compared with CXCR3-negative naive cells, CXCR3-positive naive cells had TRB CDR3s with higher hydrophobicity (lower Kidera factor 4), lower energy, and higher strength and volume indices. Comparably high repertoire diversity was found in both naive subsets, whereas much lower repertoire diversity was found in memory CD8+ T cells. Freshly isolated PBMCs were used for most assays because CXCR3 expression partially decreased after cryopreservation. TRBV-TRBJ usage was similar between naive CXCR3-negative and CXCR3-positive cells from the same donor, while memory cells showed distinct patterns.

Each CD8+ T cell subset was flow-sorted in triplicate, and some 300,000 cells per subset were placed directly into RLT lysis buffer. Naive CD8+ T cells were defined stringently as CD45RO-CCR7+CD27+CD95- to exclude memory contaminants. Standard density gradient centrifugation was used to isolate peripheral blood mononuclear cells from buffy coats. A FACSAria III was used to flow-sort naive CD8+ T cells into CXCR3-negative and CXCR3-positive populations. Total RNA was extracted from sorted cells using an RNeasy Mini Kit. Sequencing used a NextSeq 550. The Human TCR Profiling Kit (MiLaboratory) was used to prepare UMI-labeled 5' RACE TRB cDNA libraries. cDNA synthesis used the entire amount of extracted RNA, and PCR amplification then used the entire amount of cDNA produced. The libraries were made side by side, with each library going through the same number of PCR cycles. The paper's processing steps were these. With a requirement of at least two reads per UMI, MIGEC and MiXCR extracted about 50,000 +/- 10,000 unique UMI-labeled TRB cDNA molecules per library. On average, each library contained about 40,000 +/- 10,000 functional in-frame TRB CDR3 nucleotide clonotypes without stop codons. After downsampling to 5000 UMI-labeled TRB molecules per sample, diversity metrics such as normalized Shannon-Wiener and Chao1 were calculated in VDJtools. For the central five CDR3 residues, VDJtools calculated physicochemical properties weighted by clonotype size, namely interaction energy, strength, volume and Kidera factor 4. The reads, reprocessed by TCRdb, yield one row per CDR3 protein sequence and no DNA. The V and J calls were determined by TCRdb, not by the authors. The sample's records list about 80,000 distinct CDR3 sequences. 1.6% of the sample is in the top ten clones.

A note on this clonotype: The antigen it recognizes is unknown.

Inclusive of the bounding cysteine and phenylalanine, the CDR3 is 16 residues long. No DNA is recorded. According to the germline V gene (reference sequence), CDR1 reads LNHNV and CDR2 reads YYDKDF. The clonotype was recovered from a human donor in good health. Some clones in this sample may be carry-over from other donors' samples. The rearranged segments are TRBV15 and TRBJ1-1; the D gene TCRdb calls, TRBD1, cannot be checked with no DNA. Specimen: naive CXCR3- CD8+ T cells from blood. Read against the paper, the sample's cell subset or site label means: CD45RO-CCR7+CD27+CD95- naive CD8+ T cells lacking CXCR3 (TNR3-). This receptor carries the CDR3 CATSRDRNRVGTEAFF.